Below are 5 T cell receptor beta chains sequenced from a single sample in a study of cytotoxic CD8 clonotypes in ibrutinib-treated CLL. TCRdb keeps only in-frame clones here, not all; method: immunoSEQ multiplex PCR. The repertoire consists of hundreds of thousands of clones, with under 70% occurring once and the leading ten covering around 6.5%. The sequences come from PBMCs, collected after 36 months of ibrutinib treatment. These receptor sequences come from a human donor with chronic lymphocytic leukemia.

This clone has just a few counts. The V call is TRBV15, the J call TRBJ2-7, with TRBD2 matching 10 bases. Germline V gene data show CDR1 as LNHNV and CDR2 as YYDKDF (reference sequence). V shed 2 bases and J 6 bases; nucleotides not matched to a gene: 10. The CDR3 is made up of 16 amino acids. CDR3 in DNA: TGTGCCACCAGCAGATATAAAAGCGGGAGGGCCTCCGAGCAGTACTTC. Its protein product is CATSRYKSGRASEQYF.

This chain uses TRBV9 with TRBJ2-2; D assignment may be TRBD1 or TRBD2 (6 bases each). V lost 0 bases and J lost 3, with 9 bases in between. The germline V gene has CDR1 SGDLS and CDR2 YYNGEE. The CDR3 consists of 15 residues. In DNA, the CDR3 is TGTGCCAGCAGCGTAGGAGGGGGGCACACCGGGGAGCTGTTTTTT. Residues: CASSVGGGHTGELFF. Supplemented by reference TRBV9 and TRBJ2-2, the full variable domain reads DSGVTQTPKHLITATGQRVTLRCSPRSGDLSVYWYQQSLDQGLQFLIQYYNGEERAKGNILERFSAQQFPDLHSELNLSSLELGDSALYFCASSVGGGHTGELFFGEGSRLTVL.

The J gene is TRBJ2-1, the V gene TRBV28; D is possibly TRBD1 or TRBD2 (5 bases each). V was shortened by 5 bases and J by 8 bases, with 19 bases between the two germline ends. This CDR3 region has 15 residues. Germline V gives CDR1 MDHEN, CDR2 SYDVKM. The CDR3 nucleotides are TGTGCCAGCAGTATAAGGGGTTACTGGGACGATGAGCAGTTCTTC. It translates to CASSIRGYWDDEQFF. The full variable domain, in which reference TRBV28 and TRBJ2-1 provide the parts outside the CDR3, is DVKVTQSSRYLVKRTGEKVFLECVQDMDHENMFWYRQDPGLGLRLIYFSYDVKMKEKGDIPEGYSVSREKKERFSLILESASTNQTSMYLCASSIRGYWDDEQFFGPGTRLTVL.

This clone turned up a few times. This chain joins TRBV2 and TRBJ1-1, with 8 bases identical to TRBD1. Germline CDR1 and CDR2: SNHLY and FYNNEI. The trim removed 8 bases at V and 5 bases at J, leaving 10 bases unmatched. The CDR3 length is 14 residues. The CDR3 region has the DNA TGTGCCAGCCAGATACCAGGGGGCTGGACTGAAGCTTTCTTT. Its translation is CASQIPGGWTEAFF. Based on the CDR3 plus reference TRBV2 and TRBJ1-1, the full variable domain is EPEVTQTPSHQVTQMGQEVILRCVPISNHLYFYWYRQILGQKVEFLVSFYNNEISEKSEIFDDQFSVERPDGSNFTLKIRSTKLEDSAMYFCASQIPGGWTEAFFGQGTRLTVV.

Details on this clone: Sequence at one end of the junction differs from germline and may be a read error. This rearrangement joins TRBV27 to TRBJ2-3; D remains unclear. The CDR3 is made up of 14 amino acids. Germline V gene lookup returns CDR1 MNHEY and CDR2 SMNVEV (reference sequence). CDR3 nucleotides: TGTGCCAGCAGTCTATCAGACATAACAGATACGCAGTATTTT. It is translated as CASSLSDITDTQYF.